This T cell receptor beta chain was captured by sequencing in a study of blood T cell repertoires in COVID-19. About the research overall: Spain, Italy and the United States supplied samples that represented acute and convalescent COVID-19.

Sequencing used immunoSEQ multiplex PCR; TCRdb keeps in-frame clones, though not all of them. The data show roughly 140,000 clones, with just over 85% seen just once and roughly 3% held by the top ten. The germline CDR1 and CDR2 sequences are LGHNA and YSLEER. The CDR3 consists of 16 residues. Trimming cost V 0 bases and J 6 bases, with 15 bases left between them. The sequenced sample consisted of peripheral blood. The chain couples TRBV4-3 to TRBJ2-1, with D possibly TRBD2 on 6 matching bases. This clonotype was obtained from a man between 65 and 79 years old with acute or convalescent COVID-19. The CDR3 nucleotides are TGCGCCAGCAGCCAAGATCTAGTCGGGAGATCCAATGAGCAGTTCTTC. This encodes CASSQDLVGRSNEQFF.